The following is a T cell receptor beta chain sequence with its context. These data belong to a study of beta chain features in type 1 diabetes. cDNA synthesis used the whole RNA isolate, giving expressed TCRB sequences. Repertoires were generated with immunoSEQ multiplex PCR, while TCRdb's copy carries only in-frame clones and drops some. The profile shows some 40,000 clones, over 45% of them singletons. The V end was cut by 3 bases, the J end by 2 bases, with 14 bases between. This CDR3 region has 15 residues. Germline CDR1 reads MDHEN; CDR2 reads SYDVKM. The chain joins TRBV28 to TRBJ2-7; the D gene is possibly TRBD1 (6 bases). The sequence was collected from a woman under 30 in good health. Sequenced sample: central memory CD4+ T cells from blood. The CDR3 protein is CASSFQGHLTYEQYF. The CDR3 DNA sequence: TGTGCCAGCAGTTTCCAGGGACACCTTACCTACGAGCAGTACTTC.